This TCR beta chain is drawn from a study of early T cells in non-severe SARS-CoV-2 infection. Study summary: Sequenced bulk RNA came from whole blood that was unsorted, and chains were unpaired. Broader study findings: VDJdb-based matching was biased toward anti-spike CD8 responses and missed private and CD4 specificities.

Germline V CDR1 and CDR2: MNHEY, SMNVEV (reference sequence). This CDR3 is built from 15 residues. V was trimmed by 5 bases and J by 8 bases, leaving 21 bases between them. With regard to this clonotype: Its antigen is not known.

The library protocol tagged individual cDNA molecules with unique molecular identifiers. TCRdb redid the calling of the 5' RACE reads with MiXCR, one entry per CDR3 protein. This table has 70,000 or so distinct CDR3 sequences, 10% appearing once. This material consisted of whole blood, taken at baseline. The gene calls are TRBV27 and TRBJ1-2, with D perhaps TRBD1 (5 bases). This receptor was identified in an adult who was a healthcare worker with PCR-confirmed SARS-CoV-2 infection or an uninfected control (not recorded which). The chain's CDR3 is CASSRWQGGEFGYTF. The CDR3 DNA follows: TGTGCCAGCAGTCGATGGCAGGGCGGAGAATTCGGCTACACCTTC.